The 14 T cell receptor beta chains below come from one sample, sequenced in a study of identical twins. MiXCR, run by TCRdb on the 5' RACE reads, gives a single entry per CDR3 protein. The table has hundreds of thousands of distinct CDR3 sequences, 5.5% to 6.5% seen once. The material sequenced was naive T cells sorted from blood. These receptors came from a man younger than 35 in good health.

This clonotype came up many times. V and J are TRBV5-1 and TRBJ2-1; D might be TRBD2 (6 bases). The CDR3 loop spans 14 amino acids. V was clipped by 2 bases and J by 10 bases, with 16 bases between them. The germline V gene encodes CDR1 SGHRS and CDR2 YFSETQ. CDR3: CASSFRTKVFEQFF. As DNA, the CDR3 is TGCGCCAGCAGCTTCCGGACTAAAGTATTCGAGCAGTTCTTC.

The rearrangement uses TRBV4-2 and TRBJ2-2; 11 nucleotides align to TRBD2. Germline values: CDR1 LGHNA, CDR2 YNFKEQ. Trimming removed 5 bases from V and 0 bases from J; junction bases left unmatched: 5. The CDR3 consists of 17 residues. The CDR3 here is CASSYGTSGTNTGELFF. In DNA, the CDR3 is TGTGCCAGCAGCTACGGGACTAGCGGAACGAACACCGGGGAGCTGTTTTTT.

This clonotype was recorded at least ten times. This rearrangement joins TRBV6-1 to TRBJ2-1; the D gene is possibly TRBD2 (6 bases). Germline V lookup: CDR1 MNHNS, CDR2 SASEGT. Trimming cost V 2 bases and J 5 bases, with 10 bases left between them. This CDR3 is 14 amino acids long. In DNA form, the CDR3 reads TGTGCCAGCAGTGAAACCGGGACTGACAATGAGCAGTTCTTC. This encodes CASSETGTDNEQFF.

The rearrangement joins TRBV5-1 to TRBJ2-5, with D possibly matching TRBD2 (6 bases). Germline V gene data show CDR1 as SGHRS and CDR2 as YFSETQ. The CDR3 has 15 amino acids. The V gene lost 1 base and the J gene lost 2 bases, with 12 bases spanning the gap. CDR3 region: CASSLTGVLQETQYF. CDR3 DNA sequence: TGCGCCAGCAGCTTGACGGGAGTCCTTCAAGAGACCCAGTACTTC.

This clonotype was picked up many times. V gene TRBV28 combines with J gene TRBJ1-2; D unresolved. V gave up 5 bases and J gave up 0 bases, with 16 bases separating them. CDR1 and CDR2 (germline): MDHEN, SYDVKM. The CDR3 is 16 residues long. In nucleotides, the CDR3 is TGTGCCAGCAGTCCCCGGACGGTTTTTGCTAACTATGGCTACACCTTC. Its protein is CASSPRTVFANYGYTF.

This clonotype turned up a few times. The V call is TRBV24-1, the J call TRBJ2-6; TRBD2 is a possible D gene (5 bases). V shed 10 bases and J shed 1 base, with 13 bases lying between them. The CDR3 is 15 amino acids. Germline lookup yields CDR1 KGHDR and CDR2 SFDVKD. The CDR3 spells CATMVEGSGANVLTF. The CDR3 nucleotides read TGTGCCACGATGGTCGAGGGTTCTGGGGCCAACGTCCTGACTTTC.

This clonotype appeared a few times. V and J are TRBV6-2 or TRBV6-3 and TRBJ2-7; TRBD2 matches at 9 bases. CDR1 and CDR2 (germline): MNHEY, SVGEGT. The CDR3 spans 15 residues. The V gene end was trimmed by 3 bases and the J gene end by 6 bases; junction bases not matched to a gene: 9. The CDR3 bases are TGTGCCAGCAGTTATTACGGCGGGAGGGCCGCCGAGCAGTACTTC. Translated, it gives CASSYYGGRAAEQYF.

The chain has TRBV18 and TRBJ2-7; TRBD1 or TRBD2 may be the D gene (5 bases each). CDR1 is KGHSH, CDR2 LQKENI, per germline. The CDR3 consists of 14 residues. V was pared by 1 base and J by 2 bases, with 9 bases between. The CDR3 region has the DNA TGTGCCAGCTCACCACATGAGGGGACCTACGAGCAGTACGTC. Its translation: CASSPHEGTYEQYV.

This clonotype was seen repeatedly, ten times or more. This chain connects TRBV5-1 to TRBJ1-1; D might be TRBD1 (5 bases). CDR3 length equals 15 residues. Germline CDR1 reads SGHRS; CDR2 reads YFSETQ. The V and J ends lost 4 bases and 0 bases respectively, with 13 bases between them. The CDR3: CASSAAGTLNTEAFF. The CDR3 DNA reads TGCGCCAGCAGCGCAGCCGGGACGTTGAACACTGAAGCTTTCTTT.

The chain carries TRBV2 and TRBJ2-1; TRBD2 matches at 8 bases. Losses at the gene ends were 5 bases for V and 7 bases for J; bases not matched to a gene: 4. Germline V gene sequence: CDR1 SNHLY, CDR2 FYNNEI. The CDR3 runs to 13 residues. CDR3 nucleotide sequence: TGTGCCAGCAGTAGGCGGGAGGAGAATGAGCAGTTCTTC. As protein: CASSRREENEQFF.

The rearrangement uses TRBV10-3 and TRBJ2-7, with D uncertain. Trimming cost V 0 bases and J 6 bases, with 12 bases left between them. The CDR3 covers 14 residues. In germline, CDR1 is ENHRY, CDR2 SYGVKD. This CDR3 reads CAISESAGGFEQYV. The CDR3 region has the DNA TGTGCCATCAGTGAGTCGGCCGGTGGTTTCGAGCAGTACGTC.

This clonotype has only a few counts. The chain couples TRBV7-9 to TRBJ1-1; perhaps TRBD1 as D (5 bases). Germline CDR1 and CDR2: SEHNR and FQNEAQ (reference sequence). Trimming pared 2 bases from V and 5 bases from J, leaving 18 bases between. There are 16 residues in the CDR3. Written as DNA, the CDR3 is TGTGCCAGCAGCTTAACCTCAAGGGGAGGTCGAACTGAAGCTTTCTTT. Translating it yields CASSLTSRGGRTEAFF.

This clonotype was seen a handful of times. CDR3 sequence (DNA): TGTGCCAGCAGCCGGCAGGGCGGGATGAGAGGAGAGACCCAGTACTTC. Translation: CASSRQGGMRGETQYF. This chain connects TRBV6-1 to TRBJ2-5, with D possibly being TRBD2 (6 bases). The CDR3 runs to 16 residues. In germline, CDR1 is MNHNS, CDR2 SASEGT. Trimming removed 6 bases from V and 4 bases from J, with 21 bases in between.

This clonotype occurred many times. The rearrangement joins TRBV12-3 or TRBV12-4 to TRBJ1-5; TRBD1 might be the D (5 bases). CDR3 length: 13 residues. The V gene lost 3 bases and the J gene lost 8 bases, with 11 bases spanning the gap. The CDR3 here is CASSFRDVEPQHF. The CDR3 DNA follows: TGTGCCAGCAGTTTTCGGGACGTGGAGCCCCAGCATTTT.